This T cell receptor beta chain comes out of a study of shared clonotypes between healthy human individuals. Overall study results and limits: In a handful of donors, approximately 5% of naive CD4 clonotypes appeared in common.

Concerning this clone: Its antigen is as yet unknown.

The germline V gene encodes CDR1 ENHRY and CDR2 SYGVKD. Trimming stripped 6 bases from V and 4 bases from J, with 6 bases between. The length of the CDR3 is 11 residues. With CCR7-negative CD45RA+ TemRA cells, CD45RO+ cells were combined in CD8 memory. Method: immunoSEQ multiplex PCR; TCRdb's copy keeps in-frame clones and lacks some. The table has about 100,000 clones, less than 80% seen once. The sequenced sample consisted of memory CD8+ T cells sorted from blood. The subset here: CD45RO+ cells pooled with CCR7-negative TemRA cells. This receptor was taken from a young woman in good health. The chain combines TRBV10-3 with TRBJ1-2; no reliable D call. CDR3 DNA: TGTGCCATCAGGAGTATCTATGGCTACACCTTC. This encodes CAIRSIYGYTF.